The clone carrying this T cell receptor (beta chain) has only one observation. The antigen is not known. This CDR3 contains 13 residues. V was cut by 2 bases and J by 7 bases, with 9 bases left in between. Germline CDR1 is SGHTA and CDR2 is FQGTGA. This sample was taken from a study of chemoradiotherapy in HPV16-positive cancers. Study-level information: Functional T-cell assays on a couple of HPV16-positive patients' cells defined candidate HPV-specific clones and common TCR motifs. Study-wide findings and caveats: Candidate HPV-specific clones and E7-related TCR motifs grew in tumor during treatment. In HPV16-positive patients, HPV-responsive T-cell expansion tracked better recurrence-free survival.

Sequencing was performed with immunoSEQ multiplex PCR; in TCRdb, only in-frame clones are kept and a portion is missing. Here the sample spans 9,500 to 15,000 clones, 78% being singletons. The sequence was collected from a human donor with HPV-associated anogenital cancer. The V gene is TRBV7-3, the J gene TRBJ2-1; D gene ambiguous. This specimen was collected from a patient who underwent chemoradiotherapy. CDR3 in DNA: TGTGCCAGCAGCTTAGCTCCTTGGAATGAGCAGTTCTTC. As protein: CASSLAPWNEQFF.